This T cell receptor (beta chain) was documented in a study of cytomegalovirus exposure and HLA in healthy donors. Looking at the study overall: About 85 million unique TCR sequences came from HLA-typed donors in an early release. Study-wide results and caveats: In a later analysis, about 17,000 TCR beta sequences were associated with HLA alleles at 0.05 false discovery rate. Researchers reported in a later analysis that a missense DCLRE1C variant was tied to TCR beta V- and J-gene trimming.

PCR employed 60 Vbeta and 13 Jbeta primers. This table comes from immunoSEQ multiplex PCR, and its TCRdb copy is limited to in-frame clones, with some not included. Its table records about 160,000 clones. With 4 bases clipped from V and 2 bases from J, the junction kept 9 bases outside the gene matches. The CDR3 sequence is 16 residues long. The germline V gene has CDR1 ENHRY and CDR2 SYGVKD. As regards this clone: What it binds is unknown.

The TCR comes from a woman aged 55-69 years in good health and CMV-seronegative. The chain employs TRBV10-3 and TRBJ2-3; 7 nucleotides align to TRBD2. Source material: PBMCs. This chain's CDR3 is CAISGVTSAATDTQYF. The DNA of the CDR3 is TGTGCCATCAGTGGGGTAACTAGCGCAGCCACAGATACGCAGTATTTT.